The clone carrying this T cell receptor beta chain was seen only a few times. The germline gives CDR1 SQVTM, CDR2 ANQGSEA. The V gene lost 7 bases and the J gene lost 5 bases, with 17 bases spanning the gap. The CDR3 runs 13 residues. Full-length variable regions came from constant-region reverse primers plus semi-nested Nested Universal Primer A PCR. TCRdb re-called the 5' RACE reads with MiXCR, one entry per CDR3 protein. There are approximately 60,000 distinct CDR3 sequences in the sample; roughly 28% occur only once, and around 3.1% lies in the top ten. This TCR came from a female donor with breast cancer. Sequencing was carried out using tumor-infiltrating memory CD4+ T cells sorted from the breast tumor. Subset reported: memory CD4+ T cells, CD4+CD45RO+CD25-. This chain uses TRBV29-1 with TRBJ2-5; tentative D call: TRBD2 (6 bases). The DNA for the CDR3 is TGCAGCGCCGAAGGGAGGACGGGGGAGACCCAGTACTTC. It codes for CSAEGRTGETQYF.